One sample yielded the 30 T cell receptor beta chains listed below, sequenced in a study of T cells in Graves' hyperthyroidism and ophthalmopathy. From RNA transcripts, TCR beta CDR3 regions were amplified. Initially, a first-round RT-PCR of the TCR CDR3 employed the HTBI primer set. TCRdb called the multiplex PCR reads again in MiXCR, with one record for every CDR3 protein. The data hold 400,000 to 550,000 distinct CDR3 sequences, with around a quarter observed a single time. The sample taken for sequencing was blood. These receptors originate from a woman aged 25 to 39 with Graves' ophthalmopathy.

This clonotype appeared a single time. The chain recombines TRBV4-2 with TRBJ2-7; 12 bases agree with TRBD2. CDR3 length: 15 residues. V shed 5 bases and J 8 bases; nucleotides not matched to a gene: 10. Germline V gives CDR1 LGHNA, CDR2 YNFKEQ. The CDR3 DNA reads TGTGCCAGCAGCAAACGACTAGCGGGAGACACTCAGCAGTACTTC. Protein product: CASSKRLAGDTQQYF.

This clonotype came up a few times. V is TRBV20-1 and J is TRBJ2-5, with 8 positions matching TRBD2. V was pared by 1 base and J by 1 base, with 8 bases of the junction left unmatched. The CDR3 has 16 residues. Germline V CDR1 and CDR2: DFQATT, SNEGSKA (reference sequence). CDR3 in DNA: TGCAGTGCTAGAGGGGAGGGAGCGGGGGTCCAAGAGACCCAGTACTTC. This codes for CSARGEGAGVQETQYF.

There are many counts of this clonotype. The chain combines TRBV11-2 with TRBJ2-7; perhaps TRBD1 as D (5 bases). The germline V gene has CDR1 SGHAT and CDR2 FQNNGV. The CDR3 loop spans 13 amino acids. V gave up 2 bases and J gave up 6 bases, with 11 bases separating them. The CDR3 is CASSLRGPTEQYF. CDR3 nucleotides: TGTGCCAGCAGCTTAAGGGGCCCAACCGAGCAGTACTTC.

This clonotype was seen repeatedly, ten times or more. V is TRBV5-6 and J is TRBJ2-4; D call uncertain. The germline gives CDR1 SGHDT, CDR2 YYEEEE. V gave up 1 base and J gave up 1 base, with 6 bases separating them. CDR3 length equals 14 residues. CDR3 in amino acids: CASSLLPAKNIQYF. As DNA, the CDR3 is TGTGCCAGCAGCTTGCTTCCGGCCAAAAACATTCAGTACTTC.

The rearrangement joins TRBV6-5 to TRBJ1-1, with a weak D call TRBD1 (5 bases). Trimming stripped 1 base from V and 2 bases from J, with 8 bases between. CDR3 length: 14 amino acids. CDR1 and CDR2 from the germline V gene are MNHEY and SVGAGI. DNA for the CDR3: TGTGCCAGCAGTTACTTCACAGGTAACACTGAAGCTTTCTTT. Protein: CASSYFTGNTEAFF.

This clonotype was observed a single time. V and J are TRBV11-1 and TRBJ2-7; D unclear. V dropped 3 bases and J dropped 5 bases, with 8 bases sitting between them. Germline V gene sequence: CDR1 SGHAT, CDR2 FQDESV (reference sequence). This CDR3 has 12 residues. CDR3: CASSFVDNEQYF. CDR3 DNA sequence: TGTGCCAGCAGCTTCGTCGATAACGAGCAGTACTTC.

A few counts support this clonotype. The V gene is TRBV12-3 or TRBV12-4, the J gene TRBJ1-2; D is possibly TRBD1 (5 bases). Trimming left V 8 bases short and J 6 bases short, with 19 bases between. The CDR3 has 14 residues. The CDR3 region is CASGDSTGMDGYTF. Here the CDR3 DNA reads TGTGCCAGCGGTGACAGTACGGGGATGGATGGCTACACCTTC.

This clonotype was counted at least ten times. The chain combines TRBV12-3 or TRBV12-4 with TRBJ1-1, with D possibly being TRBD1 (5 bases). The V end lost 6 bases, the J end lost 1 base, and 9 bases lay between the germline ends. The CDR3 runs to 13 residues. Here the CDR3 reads CASREQENTEAFF. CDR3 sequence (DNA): TGTGCCAGCAGAGAACAGGAGAACACTGAAGCTTTCTTT.

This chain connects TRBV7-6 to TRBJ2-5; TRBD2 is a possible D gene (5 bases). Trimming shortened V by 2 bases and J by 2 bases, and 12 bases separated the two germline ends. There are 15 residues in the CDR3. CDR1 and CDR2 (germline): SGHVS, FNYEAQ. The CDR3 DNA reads TGTGCCAGCAGCTTAAGACCCCCGGGGCAAGAGACCCAGTACTTC. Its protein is CASSLRPPGQETQYF.

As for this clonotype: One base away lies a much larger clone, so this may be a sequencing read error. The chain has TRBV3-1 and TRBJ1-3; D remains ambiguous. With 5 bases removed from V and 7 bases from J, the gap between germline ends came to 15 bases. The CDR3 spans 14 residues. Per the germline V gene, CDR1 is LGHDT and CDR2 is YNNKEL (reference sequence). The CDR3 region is CASSESGMGNTIYF. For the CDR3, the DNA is TGTGCCAGCAGCGAGTCAGGCATGGGGAACACCATATATTTT.

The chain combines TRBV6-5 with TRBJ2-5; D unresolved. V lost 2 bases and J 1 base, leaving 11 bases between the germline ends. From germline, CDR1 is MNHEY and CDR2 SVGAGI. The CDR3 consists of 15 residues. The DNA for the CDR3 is TGTGCCAGCAGTTACGACCCCGGCTCCCAAGAGACCCAGTACTTC. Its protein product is CASSYDPGSQETQYF.

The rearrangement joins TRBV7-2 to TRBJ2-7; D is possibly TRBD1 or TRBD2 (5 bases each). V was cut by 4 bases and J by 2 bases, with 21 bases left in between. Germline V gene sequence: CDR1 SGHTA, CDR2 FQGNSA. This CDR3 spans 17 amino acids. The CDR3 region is CASSSPGTRQLAYEQYF. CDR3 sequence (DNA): TGTGCCAGCAGCTCCCCGGGAACCCGACAGCTTGCCTACGAGCAGTACTTC.

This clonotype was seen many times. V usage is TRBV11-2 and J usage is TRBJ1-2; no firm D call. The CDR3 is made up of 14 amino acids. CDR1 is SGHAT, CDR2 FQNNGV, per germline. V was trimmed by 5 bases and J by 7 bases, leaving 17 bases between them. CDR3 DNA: TGTGCCAGCAGCCAAGACCGCAAGAATTCTGGCTACACCTTC. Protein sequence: CASSQDRKNSGYTF.

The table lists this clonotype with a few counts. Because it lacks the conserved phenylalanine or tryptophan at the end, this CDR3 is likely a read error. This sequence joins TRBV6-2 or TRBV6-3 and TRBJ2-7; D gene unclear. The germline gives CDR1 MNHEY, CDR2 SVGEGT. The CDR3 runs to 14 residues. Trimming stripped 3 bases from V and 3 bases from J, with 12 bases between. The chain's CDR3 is CASSYLVQSYEQYY. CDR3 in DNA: TGTGCCAGCAGTTATCTCGTACAGAGCTACGAGCAGTACTAC.

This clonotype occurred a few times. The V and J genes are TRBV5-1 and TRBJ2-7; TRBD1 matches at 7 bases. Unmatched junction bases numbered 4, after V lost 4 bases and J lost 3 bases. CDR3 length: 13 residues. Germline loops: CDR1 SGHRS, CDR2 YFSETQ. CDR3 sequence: CASSVGTVYEQYF. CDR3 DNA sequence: TGCGCCAGCAGCGTTGGGACAGTCTACGAGCAGTACTTC. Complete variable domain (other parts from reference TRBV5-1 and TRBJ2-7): KAGVTQTPRYLIKTRGQQVTLSCSPISGHRSVSWYQQTPGQGLQFLFEYFSETQRNKGNFPGRFSGRQFSNSRSEMNVSTLELGDSALYLCASSVGTVYEQYFGPGTRLTVT.

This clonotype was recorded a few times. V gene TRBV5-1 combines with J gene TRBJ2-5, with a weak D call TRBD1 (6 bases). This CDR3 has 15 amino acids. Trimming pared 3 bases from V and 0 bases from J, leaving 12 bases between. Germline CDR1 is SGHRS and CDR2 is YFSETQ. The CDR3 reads CASSSDQGYQETQYF. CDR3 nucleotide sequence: TGCGCCAGCAGCTCGGATCAGGGGTACCAAGAGACCCAGTACTTC.

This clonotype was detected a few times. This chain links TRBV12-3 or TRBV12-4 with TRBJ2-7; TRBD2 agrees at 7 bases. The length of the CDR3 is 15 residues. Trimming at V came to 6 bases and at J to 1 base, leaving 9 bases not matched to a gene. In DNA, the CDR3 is TGTGCCAGCAGCTCTCCGGGACTACCGTCCTACGAGCAGTACTTC. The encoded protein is CASSSPGLPSYEQYF.

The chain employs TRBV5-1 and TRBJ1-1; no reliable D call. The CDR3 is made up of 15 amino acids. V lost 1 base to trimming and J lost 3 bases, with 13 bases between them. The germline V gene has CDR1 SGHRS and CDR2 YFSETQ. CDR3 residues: CASSLLSLADTEAFF. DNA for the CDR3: TGCGCCAGCAGCTTGTTGAGTCTGGCGGACACTGAAGCTTTCTTT.

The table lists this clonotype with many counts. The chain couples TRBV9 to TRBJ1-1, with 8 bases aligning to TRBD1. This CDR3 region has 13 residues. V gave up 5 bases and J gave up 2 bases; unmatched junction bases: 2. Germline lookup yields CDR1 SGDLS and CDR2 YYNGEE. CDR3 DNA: TGTGCCAGCAGTGCAGGGGGCAACACTGAAGCTTTCTTT. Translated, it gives CASSAGGNTEAFF.

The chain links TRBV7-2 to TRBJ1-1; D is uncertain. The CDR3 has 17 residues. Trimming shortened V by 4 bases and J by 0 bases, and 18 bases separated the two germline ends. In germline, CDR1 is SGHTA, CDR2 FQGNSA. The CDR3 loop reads CASSSASGRTLNTEAFF. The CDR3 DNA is TGTGCCAGCAGCTCAGCGTCTGGGAGGACGTTGAACACTGAAGCTTTCTTT.

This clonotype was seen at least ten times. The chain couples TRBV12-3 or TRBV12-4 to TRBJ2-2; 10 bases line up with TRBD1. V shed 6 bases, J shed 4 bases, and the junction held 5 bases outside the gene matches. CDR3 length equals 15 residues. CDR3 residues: CASSGDRGGTGELFF. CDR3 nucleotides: TGTGCCAGCAGCGGGGACAGGGGAGGCACCGGGGAGCTGTTTTTT.

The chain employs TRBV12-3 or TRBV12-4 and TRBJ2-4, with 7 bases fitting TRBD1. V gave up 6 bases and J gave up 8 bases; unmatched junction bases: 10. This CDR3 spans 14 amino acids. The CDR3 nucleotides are TGTGCCAGCAGCGAGACAGGGATTTTAGACATTCAGTACTTC. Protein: CASSETGILDIQYF.

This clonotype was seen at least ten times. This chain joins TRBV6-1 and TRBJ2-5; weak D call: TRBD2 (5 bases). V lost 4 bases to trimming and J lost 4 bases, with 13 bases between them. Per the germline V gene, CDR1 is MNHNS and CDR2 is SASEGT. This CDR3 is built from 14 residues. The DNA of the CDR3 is TGTGCCAGCAGTGTGGGAGTCGTCGCAGAGACCCAGTACTTC. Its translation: CASSVGVVAETQYF.

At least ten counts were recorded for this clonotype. In DNA, the CDR3 is TGCAGTCCCACCGGGGGGTTCGTAGCTTTCTTT. Amino acid sequence: CSPTGGFVAFF. V is TRBV20-1 and J is TRBJ1-1, with D perhaps matching TRBD1 (5 bases). CDR1 is DFQATT, CDR2 SNEGSKA, per germline (reference sequence). Between the trimmed V and J ends, which lost 8 bases and 10 bases, there was a span of 17 bases. The CDR3 has 11 amino acids.

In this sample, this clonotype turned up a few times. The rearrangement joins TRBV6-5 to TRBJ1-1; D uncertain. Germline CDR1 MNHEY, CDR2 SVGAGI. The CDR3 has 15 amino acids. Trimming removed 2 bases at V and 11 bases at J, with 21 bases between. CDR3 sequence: CASSYLPTWELGAFF. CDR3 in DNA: TGTGCCAGCAGTTACCTCCCCACTTGGGAACTAGGGGCTTTCTTT.

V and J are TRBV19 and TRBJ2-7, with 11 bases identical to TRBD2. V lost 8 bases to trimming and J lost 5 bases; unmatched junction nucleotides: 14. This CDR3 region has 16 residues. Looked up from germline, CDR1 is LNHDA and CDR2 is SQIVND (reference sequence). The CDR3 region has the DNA TGTGCCAGTCGACCTATAGCGGGGGGGCCGGGGAACGAGCAGTACTTC. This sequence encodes CASRPIAGGPGNEQYF.

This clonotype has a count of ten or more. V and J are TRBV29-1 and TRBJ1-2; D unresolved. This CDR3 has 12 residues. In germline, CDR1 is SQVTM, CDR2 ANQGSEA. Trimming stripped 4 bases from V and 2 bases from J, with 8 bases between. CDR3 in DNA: TGCAGCGTTGTATCGGGGAACTATGGCTACACCTTC. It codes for CSVVSGNYGYTF.

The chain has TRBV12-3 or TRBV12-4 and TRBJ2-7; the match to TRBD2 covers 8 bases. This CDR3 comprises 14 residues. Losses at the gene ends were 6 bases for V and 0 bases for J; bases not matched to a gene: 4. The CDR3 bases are TGTGCCAGCAGGGGAGCGGGGGCCTCCTACGAGCAGTACTTC. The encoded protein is CASRGAGASYEQYF.

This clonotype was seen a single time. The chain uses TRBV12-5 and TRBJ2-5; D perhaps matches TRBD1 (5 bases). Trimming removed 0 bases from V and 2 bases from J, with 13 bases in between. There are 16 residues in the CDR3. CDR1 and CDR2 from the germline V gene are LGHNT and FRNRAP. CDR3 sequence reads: CASGLVIRTTQETQYF. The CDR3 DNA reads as TGTGCTAGTGGTTTGGTAATCAGGACAACACAAGAGACCCAGTACTTC.

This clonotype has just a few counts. DNA of the CDR3: TGTGCCAGCAGCGAACAGGGGGCTCGGGGCTACACCTTC. It specifies CASSEQGARGYTF. This rearrangement joins TRBV11-1 to TRBJ1-2; 9 bases align to TRBD1. The length of the CDR3 is 13 residues. Trimming at V came to 5 bases and at J to 8 bases, leaving 6 bases not matched to a gene. CDR1 and CDR2 (germline): SGHAT, FQDESV (reference sequence).